This T cell receptor (beta chain) was observed in a study of PD-1 blockade in classical Hodgkin lymphoma. Time point noted: cycle 4 day 1 (C4D1), after five to seven weeks of nivolumab. Relapses following autologous stem cell transplantation were seen in all patients, with brentuximab vedotin exposure varying. The CD8+ T cells came from thawed PBMCs through magnetic negative selection. Only in-frame clones appear in the TCRdb table, and some are missing; sequencing was by immunoSEQ multiplex PCR. The profile covers 20,000 or so clones, with about 87% appearing a single time and over 4% taken by the ten largest. V dropped 7 bases and J dropped 4 bases, with 16 bases sitting between them. This CDR3 has 14 amino acids. Germline assignment: CDR1 MNHEY and CDR2 SVGAGI.

The receptor was isolated from a human donor with classical Hodgkin lymphoma. This material consisted of CD8+ T cells from blood, taken before the fourth cycle of nivolumab. V usage is TRBV6-5 and J usage is TRBJ1-1, with D possibly matching TRBD1 (6 bases). In DNA form, the CDR3 reads TGTGCCAGCACTAGTCGTGGGGGGCCCACTGAAGCTTTCTTT. Translated, it gives CASTSRGGPTEAFF.